This T cell receptor (beta chain) was recovered during a study of CD8+ T cells in alopecia areata. For the study at large: Affected scalp percentage gauged treated patients' severity.

Reverse transcribed after extraction, RNA yielded cDNA as the sequencing template. Some clones are missing from TCRdb's copy, which holds only in-frame ones; the method was immunoSEQ multiplex PCR. The data hold 200,000 to 250,000 clones, with more than 45% observed a single time. The treatment denotes: oral pan-JAK inhibitor, 5-10 mg twice daily. Punch biopsies of lesional scalp, plus peripheral blood, were taken from alopecia areata patients. Germline CDR1 and CDR2: KGHSH and LQKENI. This CDR3 spans 13 amino acids. Trimming removed 1 base at V and 10 bases at J, with 13 bases between. The material was CD4+ T cells sorted from blood, obtained at week 4, from a patient treated with tofacitinib. The TCR sequence derives from a human donor with alopecia areata. The V and J genes are TRBV18 and TRBJ1-2; D uncertain. The CDR3 region has the DNA TGTGCCAGCTCACCACTCAACAGCCAATTCTACACCTTC. Protein product: CASSPLNSQFYTF.